This entry concerns a single TCR beta chain. Using immunoSEQ multiplex PCR, the repertoire was profiled, and TCRdb retains in-frame clones only, with some absent. The profile covers about 220,000 clones, with 82% appearing a single time and approximately 3.6% taken by the ten largest. Trimming removed 5 bases at V and 8 bases at J, with 10 bases between. Per the germline V gene, CDR1 is DFQATT and CDR2 is SNEGSKA (reference sequence). The CDR3 consists of 11 residues. This sample is drawn from a study of blood T cell repertoires in COVID-19. The sample comprised PBMCs or T cells enriched from blood (not recorded which). The chain couples TRBV20-1 to TRBJ2-1; tentatively, D is TRBD1 (6 bases). The receptor's source is a woman aged 60-70 years who had recovered from COVID-19. CDR3 region: CSAQGWHEQFF. The CDR3, as DNA: TGCAGTGCTCAGGGGTGGCATGAGCAGTTCTTC.